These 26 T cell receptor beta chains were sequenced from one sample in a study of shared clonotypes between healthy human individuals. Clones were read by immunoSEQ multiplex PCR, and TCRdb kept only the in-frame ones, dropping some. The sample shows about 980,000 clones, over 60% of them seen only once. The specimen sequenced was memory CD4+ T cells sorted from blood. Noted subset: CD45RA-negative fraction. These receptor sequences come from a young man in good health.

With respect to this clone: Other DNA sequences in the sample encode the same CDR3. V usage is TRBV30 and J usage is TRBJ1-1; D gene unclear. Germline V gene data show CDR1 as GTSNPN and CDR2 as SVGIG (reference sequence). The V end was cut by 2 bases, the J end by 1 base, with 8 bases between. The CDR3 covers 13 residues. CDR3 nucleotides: TGTGCCTGGAGTCAGAGAGGGAACACTGAAGCTTTCTTT. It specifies CAWSQRGNTEAFF.

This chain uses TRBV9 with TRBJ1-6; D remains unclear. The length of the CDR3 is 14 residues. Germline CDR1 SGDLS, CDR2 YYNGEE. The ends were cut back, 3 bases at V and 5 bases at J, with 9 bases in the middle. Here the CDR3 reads CASSGLVNNSPLHF. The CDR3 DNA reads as TGTGCCAGCAGCGGGTTGGTGAATAATTCACCCCTCCACTTT.

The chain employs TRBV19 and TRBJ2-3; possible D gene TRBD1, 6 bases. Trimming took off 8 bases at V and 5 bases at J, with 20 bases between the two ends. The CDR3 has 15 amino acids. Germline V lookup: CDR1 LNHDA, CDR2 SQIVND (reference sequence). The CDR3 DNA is TGTGCCAGTGGGGAGACAGGATCGCCTAGAGATACGCAGTATTTT. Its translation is CASGETGSPRDTQYF.

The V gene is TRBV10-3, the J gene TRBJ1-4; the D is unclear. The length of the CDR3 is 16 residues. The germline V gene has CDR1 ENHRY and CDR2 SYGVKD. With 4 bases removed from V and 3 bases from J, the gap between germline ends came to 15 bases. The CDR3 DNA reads TGTGCCATCAGTGCTAGCGACTCAAGACCTAATGAAAAACTGTTTTTT. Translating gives CAISASDSRPNEKLFF.

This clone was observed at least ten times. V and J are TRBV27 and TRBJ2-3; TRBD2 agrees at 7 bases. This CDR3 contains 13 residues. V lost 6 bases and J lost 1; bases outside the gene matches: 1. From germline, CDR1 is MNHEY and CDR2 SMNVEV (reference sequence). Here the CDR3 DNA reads TGTGCCAGCAGACGGGGGGGCACAGATACGCAGTATTTT. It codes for CASRRGGTDTQYF.

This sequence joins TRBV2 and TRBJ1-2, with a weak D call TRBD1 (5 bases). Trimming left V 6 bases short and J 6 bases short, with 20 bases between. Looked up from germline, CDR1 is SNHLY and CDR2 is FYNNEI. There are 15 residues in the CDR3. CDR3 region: CASRIQEGRGDGYTF. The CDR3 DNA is TGTGCCAGCAGGATCCAGGAAGGACGGGGGGATGGCTACACCTTC.

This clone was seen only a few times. The CDR3 DNA sequence: TGTGCCAGTAGTACTAGCGGGACATCCTACGAGCAGTACTTC. It encodes CASSTSGTSYEQYF. The chain carries TRBV19 and TRBJ2-7; 9 bases are a match to TRBD2. V was pared by 4 bases and J by 1 base, with 2 bases of the junction left unmatched. CDR3 length equals 14 residues. The germline CDR1 and CDR2 sequences are LNHDA and SQIVND (reference sequence).

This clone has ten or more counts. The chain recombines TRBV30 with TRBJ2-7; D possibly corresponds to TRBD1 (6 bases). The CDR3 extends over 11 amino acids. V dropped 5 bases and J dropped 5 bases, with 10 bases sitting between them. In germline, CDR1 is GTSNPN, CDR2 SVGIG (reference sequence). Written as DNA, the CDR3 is TGTGCCTGGGATGACAGGCACGAGCAGTACTTC. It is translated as CAWDDRHEQYF.

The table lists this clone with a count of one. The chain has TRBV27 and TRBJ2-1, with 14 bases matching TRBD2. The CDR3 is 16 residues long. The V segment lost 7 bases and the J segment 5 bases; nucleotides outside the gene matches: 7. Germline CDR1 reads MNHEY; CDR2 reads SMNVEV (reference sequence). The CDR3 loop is CASTGTSGSLHNEQFF. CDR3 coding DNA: TGTGCCAGCACAGGGACTAGCGGGAGTTTACACAATGAGCAGTTCTTC.

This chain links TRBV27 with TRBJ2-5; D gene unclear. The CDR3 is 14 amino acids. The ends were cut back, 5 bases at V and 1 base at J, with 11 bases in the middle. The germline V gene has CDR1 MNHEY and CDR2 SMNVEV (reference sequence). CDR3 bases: TGTGCCAGCAGTGGGAAGGGTCGCCAAGAGACCCAGTACTTC. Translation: CASSGKGRQETQYF.

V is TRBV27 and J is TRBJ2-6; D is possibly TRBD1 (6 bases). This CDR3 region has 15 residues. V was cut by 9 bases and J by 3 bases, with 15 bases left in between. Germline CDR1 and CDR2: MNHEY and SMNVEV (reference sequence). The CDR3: CASKQGSIGANVLTF. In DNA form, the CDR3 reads TGTGCCAGTAAACAGGGAAGTATTGGGGCCAACGTCCTGACTTTC.

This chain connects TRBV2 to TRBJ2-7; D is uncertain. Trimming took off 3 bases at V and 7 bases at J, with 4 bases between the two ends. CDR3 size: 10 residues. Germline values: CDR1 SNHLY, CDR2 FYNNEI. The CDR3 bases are TGTGCCAGCAGTGACTGGGAGCAGTACTTC. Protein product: CASSDWEQYF.

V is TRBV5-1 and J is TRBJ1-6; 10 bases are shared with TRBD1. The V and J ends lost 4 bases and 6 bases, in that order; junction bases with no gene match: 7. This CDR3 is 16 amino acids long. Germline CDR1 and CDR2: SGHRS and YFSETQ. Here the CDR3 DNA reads TGCGCCAGCAGCGTATCCGGGACAGGGGTTAATTCACCCCTCCACTTT. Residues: CASSVSGTGVNSPLHF.

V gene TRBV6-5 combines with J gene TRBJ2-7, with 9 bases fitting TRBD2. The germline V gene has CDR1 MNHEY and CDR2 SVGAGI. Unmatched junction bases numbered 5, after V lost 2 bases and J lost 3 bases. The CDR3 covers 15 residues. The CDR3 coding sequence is TGTGCCAGCAGTTACGGAACTAGCGGGCGCTACGAGCAGTACTTC. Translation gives CASSYGTSGRYEQYF.

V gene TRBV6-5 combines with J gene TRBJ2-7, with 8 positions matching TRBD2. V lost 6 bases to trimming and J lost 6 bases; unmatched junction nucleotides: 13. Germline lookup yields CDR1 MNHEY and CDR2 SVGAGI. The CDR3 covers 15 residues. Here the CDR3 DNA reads TGTGCCAGCAGAGACCCCCCCGGGAGGGCGGGCGAGCAGTACTTC. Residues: CASRDPPGRAGEQYF.

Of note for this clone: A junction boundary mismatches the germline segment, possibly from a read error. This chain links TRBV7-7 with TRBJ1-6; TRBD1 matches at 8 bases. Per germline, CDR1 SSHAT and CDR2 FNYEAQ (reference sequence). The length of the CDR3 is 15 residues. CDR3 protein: CASIRTGLGNSPLHF. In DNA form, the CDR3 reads TGTGCTAGCATCCGGACAGGGTTAGGGAATTCACCCCTCCACTTT. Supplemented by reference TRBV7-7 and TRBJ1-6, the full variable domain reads GAGVSQSPRYKVTKRGQDVTLRCDPISSHATLYWYQQALGQGPEFLTYFNYEAQPDKSGLPSDRFSAERPEGSISTLTIQRTEQRDSAMYRCASIRTGLGNSPLHFGNGTRLTVT.

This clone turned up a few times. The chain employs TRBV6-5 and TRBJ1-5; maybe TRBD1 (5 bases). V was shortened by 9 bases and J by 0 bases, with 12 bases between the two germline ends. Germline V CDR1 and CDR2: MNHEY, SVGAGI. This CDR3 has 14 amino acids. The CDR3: CARDDRISNQPQHF. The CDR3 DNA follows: TGTGCCAGAGACGACAGAATTAGCAATCAGCCCCAGCATTTT.

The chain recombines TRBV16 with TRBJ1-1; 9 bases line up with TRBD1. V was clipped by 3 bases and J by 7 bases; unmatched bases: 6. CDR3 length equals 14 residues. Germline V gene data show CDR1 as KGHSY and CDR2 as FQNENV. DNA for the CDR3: TGTGCCAGCAGCCAGATACCGGGACAGGGTGAAGCTTTCTTT. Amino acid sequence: CASSQIPGQGEAFF.

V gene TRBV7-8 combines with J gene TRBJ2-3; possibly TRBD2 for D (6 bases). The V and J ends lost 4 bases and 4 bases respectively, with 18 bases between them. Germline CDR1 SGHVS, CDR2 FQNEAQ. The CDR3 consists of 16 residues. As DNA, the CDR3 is TGTGCCAGCAGCTCCCTTTCGGGAGTGGTAGCAGATACGCAGTATTTT. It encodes CASSSLSGVVADTQYF.

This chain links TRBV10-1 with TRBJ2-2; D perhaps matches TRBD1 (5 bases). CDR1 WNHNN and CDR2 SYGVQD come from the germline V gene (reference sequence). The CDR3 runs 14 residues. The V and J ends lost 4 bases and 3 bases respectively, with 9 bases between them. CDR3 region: CASSGGRDTGELFF. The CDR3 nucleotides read TGCGCCAGCAGTGGCGGCAGGGACACCGGGGAGCTGTTTTTT.

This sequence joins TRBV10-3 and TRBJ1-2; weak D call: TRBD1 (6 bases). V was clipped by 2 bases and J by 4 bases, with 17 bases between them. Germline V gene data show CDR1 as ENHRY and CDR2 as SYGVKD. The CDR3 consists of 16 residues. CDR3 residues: CAISENRASRGYGYTF. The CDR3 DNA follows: TGTGCCATCAGTGAGAACCGGGCATCCAGGGGCTATGGCTACACCTTC.

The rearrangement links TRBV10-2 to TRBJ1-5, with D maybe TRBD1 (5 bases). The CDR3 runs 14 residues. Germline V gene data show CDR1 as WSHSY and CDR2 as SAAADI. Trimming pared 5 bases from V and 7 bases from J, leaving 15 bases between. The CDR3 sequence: CASSPTGGGQPQHF. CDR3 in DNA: TGCGCCAGCAGTCCGACGGGGGGGGGACAGCCCCAGCATTTT.

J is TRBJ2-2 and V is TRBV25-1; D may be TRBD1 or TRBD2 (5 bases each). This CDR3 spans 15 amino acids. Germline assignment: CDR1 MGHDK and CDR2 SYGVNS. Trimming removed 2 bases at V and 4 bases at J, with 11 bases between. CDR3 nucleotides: TGTGCCAGCAGTGAACTCGGGACGGGCACCGGGGAGCTGTTTTTT. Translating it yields CASSELGTGTGELFF.

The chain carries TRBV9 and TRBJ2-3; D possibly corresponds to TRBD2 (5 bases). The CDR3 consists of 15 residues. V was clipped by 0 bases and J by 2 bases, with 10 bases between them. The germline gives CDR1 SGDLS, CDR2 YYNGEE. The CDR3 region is CASSVAGKYTDTQYF. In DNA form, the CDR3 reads TGTGCCAGCAGCGTAGCGGGGAAATACACAGATACGCAGTATTTT. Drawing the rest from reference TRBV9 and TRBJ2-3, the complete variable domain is DSGVTQTPKHLITATGQRVTLRCSPRSGDLSVYWYQQSLDQGLQFLIQYYNGEERAKGNILERFSAQQFPDLHSELNLSSLELGDSALYFCASSVAGKYTDTQYFGPGTRLTVL.

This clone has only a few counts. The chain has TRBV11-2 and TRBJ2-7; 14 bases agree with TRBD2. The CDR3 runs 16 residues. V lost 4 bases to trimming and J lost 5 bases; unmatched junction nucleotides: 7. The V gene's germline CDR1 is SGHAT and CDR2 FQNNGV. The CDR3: CASSSGGTSGSHEQYF. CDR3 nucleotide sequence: TGTGCCAGCAGCTCAGGGGGGACTAGCGGGAGCCACGAGCAGTACTTC.

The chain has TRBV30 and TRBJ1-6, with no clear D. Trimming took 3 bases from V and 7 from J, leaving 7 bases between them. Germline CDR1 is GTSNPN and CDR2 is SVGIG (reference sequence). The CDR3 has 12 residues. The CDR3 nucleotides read TGTGCCTGGAGCGGGGTGAATTCACCCCTCCACTTT. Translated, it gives CAWSGVNSPLHF.